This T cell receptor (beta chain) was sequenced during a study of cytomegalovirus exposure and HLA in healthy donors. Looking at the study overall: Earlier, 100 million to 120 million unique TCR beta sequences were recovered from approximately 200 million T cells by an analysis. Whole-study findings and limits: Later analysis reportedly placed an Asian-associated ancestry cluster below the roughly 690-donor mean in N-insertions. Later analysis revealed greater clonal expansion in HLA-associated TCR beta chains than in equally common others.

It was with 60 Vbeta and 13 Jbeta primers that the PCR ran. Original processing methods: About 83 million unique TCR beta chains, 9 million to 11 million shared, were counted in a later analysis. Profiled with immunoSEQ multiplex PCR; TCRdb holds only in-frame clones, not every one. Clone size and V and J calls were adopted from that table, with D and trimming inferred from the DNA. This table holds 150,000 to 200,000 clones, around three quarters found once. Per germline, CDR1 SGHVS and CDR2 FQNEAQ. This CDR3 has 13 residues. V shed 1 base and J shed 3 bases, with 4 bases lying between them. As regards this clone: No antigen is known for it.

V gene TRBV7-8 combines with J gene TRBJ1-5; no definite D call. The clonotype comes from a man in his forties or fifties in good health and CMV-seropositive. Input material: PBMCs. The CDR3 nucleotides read TGTGCCAGCAGCTTAGGCGCCAATCAGCCCCAGCATTTT. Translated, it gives CASSLGANQPQHF.